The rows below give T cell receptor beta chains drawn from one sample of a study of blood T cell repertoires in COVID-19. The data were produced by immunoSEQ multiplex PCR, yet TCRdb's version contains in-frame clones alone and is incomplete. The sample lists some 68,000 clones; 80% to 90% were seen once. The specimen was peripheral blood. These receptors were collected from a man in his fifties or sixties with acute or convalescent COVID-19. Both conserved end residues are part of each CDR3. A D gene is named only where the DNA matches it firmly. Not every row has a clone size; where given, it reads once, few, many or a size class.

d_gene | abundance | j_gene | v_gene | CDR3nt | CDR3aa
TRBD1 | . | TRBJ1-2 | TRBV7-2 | TGTGCCAGCAGCCTACGGGGGACAGGGGACGGCTATGGCTACACCTTC | CASSLRGTGDGYGYTF
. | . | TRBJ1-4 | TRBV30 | TGTGCCTGGCAGGGGACCGGTGGTGAAAAACTGTTTTTT | CAWQGTGGEKLFF
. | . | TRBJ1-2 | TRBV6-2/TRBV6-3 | TGTGCCAGCAGTTACTCGCAAGGAGCCCCCAACTATGGCTACACCTTC | CASSYSQGAPNYGYTF
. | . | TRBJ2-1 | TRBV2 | TGTGCCACCGACGTTCCTGGAGACAATGAGCAGTTCTTC | CATDVPGDNEQFF
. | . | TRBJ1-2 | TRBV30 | TGTGCCTGGTCTGTGGCAGGCTATGGCTACACCTTC | CAWSVAGYGYTF
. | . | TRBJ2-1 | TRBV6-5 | TGTGCCAGCAGTTACTCGAGGGGGAACTCCTACAATGAGCAGTTCTTC | CASSYSRGNSYNEQFF
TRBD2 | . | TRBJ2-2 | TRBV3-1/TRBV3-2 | TGTGCCAGCAGCCAAGTAAGTCCCCAATTTACGGGAGGCTACACCGGGGAGCTGTTTTTT | CASSQVSPQFTGGYTGELFF
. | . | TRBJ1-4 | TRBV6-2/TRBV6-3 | TGTGCCAGCAGCTTCCAACGGACTGCGACCTTGTTTGAACTGTTTTTT | CASSFQRTATLFELFF
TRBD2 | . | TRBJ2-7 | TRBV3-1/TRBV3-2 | TGTGCCAGCAGCCAAGCTACCGGGACTAGTCGCATCTACGAGCAGTACTTC | CASSQATGTSRIYEQYF
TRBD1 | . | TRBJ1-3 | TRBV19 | TGTGCCAGTAGTAAGTCGGGAACAGGGGAAGCTACTGGAAACACCATATATTTT | CASSKSGTGEATGNTIYF
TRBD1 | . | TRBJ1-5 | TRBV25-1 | TGTGCCAGCAGTAAAGACAGGGGCGATCAGCCCCAGCATTTT | CASSKDRGDQPQHF
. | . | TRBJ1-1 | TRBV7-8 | TGTGCCAGCAGCGTTCAGGGGAACACTGAAGCTTTCTTT | CASSVQGNTEAFF
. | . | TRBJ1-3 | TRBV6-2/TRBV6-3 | TGTGCCAGCAGCCTCGCGGGGGAAACTGGAAACACCATATATTTT | CASSLAGETGNTIYF
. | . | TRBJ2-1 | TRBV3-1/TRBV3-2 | TGTGCCAGCAGCCAAGGTGCTAGCGCTTTGCTTAAGGAGCAGTTCTTC | CASSQGASALLKEQFF
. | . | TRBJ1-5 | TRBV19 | TGTGCCAGTAGTATCGAAGGAGGCAATCAGCCCCAGCATTTT | CASSIEGGNQPQHF
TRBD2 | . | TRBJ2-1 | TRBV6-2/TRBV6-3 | TGTGCCAGCAGTTACCAGGGCGGGAGGTCAAATGAGCAGTTCTTC | CASSYQGGRSNEQFF
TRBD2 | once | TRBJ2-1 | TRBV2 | TGTGCCAGCAGTGTAACTCCTAGCGGCGAGCAGTTCTTC | CASSVTPSGEQFF
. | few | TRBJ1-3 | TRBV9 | TGTGCCAGCAGCGTAGCTACTCGGAGGCCAACAAGCTCTGGAAACACCATATATTTT | CASSVATRRPTSSGNTIYF
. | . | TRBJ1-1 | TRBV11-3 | TGTGCCAGCAGCCAGAACACTGAAGCTTTCTTT | CASSQNTEAFF
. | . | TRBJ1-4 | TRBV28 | TGTGCCTCGAGATTTAATGAAAAACTGTTTTTT | CASRFNEKLFF
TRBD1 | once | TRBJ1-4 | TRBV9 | TGTGCCAGCAGCGTAGGACAGGGCAAGGAAAAACTGTTTTTT | CASSVGQGKEKLFF
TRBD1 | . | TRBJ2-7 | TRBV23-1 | TGCGCCAGCAGTCAATCGGACAGGGGAACCTACGAGCAGTACTTC | CASSQSDRGTYEQYF
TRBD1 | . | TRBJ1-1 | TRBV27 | TGTGCCAGCAGTCCCCGGACAGGGGCCATGAACACTGAAGCTTTCTTT | CASSPRTGAMNTEAFF
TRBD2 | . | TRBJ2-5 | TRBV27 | TGTGCCAGCAGTTTGGCGGGAGGAGTAAACCAAGAGACCCAGTACTTC | CASSLAGGVNQETQYF
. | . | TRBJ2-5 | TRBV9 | TGTGCCAGCAGCATCCGGACCGAGGGCGAGACCCAGTACTTC | CASSIRTEGETQYF
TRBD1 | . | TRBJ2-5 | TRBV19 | TGTGCCAGTAGTTTACCGGGACAGGGGTACGAGACCCAGTACTTC | CASSLPGQGYETQYF
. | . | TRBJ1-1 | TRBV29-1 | TGCAGCGTTGCGGTAGGGGTGATGGCCACTGAAGCTTTCTTT | CSVAVGVMATEAFF
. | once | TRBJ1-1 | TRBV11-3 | TGTGCCAGCAGCTCGATCAACGGGGTTTTGGGAGAGTACAACACTGAAGCTTTCTTT | CASSSINGVLGEYNTEAFF
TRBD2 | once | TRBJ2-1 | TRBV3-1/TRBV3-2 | TGTGCCAGCAGCCTAAGTGGCGGGAGGGCCCATGAGCAGTTCTTC | CASSLSGGRAHEQFF
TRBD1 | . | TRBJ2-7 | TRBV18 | TGTGCCAGCTCACCAGGGACAGGGATATCCTACGAGCAGTACTTC | CASSPGTGISYEQYF
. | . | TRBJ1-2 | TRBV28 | TGTGCCAGCAGTCCTCTTTACTATGGCTACACCTTC | CASSPLYYGYTF
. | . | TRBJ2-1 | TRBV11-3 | TGTGCCAGCAGCCCCACTACCCGGGTCGGAGGTGAGCAGTTCTTC | CASSPTTRVGGEQFF
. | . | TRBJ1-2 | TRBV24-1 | TGTGCCACCAGTGATTCCCCCGGCGACAGGTCCCCCTATGGCTACACCTTC | CATSDSPGDRSPYGYTF
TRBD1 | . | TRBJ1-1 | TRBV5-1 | TGCGCCAGCAGCGGAAGGCAGGGACAGGATTCTGAAGCTTTCTTT | CASSGRQGQDSEAFF
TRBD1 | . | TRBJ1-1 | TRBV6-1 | TGTGCCAGCAGTAAAGACAGGGTGAGTCGGAACACTGAAGCTTTCTTT | CASSKDRVSRNTEAFF
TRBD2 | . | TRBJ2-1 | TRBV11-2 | TGTGCCAGCAGCTTCCAGCGGGGGGCCTACAATGAGCAGTTCTTC | CASSFQRGAYNEQFF
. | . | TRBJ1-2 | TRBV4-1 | TGCGCCAGCAGCCAAGATTCGGGGAATTTTCATGGCTACACCTTC | CASSQDSGNFHGYTF
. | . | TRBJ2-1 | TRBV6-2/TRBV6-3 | TGTGCCAGCAGTCCCTTTAGCGGTTACTCCTACAATGAGCAGTTCTTC | CASSPFSGYSYNEQFF
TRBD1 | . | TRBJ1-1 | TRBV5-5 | TGTGCCAGCAGCTACGGACAGGCTGAAGCTTTCTTT | CASSYGQAEAFF
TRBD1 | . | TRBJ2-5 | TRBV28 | TGTGCCAGCAGTTTCGAGGGGACAGGGGAAGAGACCCAGTACTTC | CASSFEGTGEETQYF
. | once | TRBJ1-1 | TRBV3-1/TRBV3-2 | TGTGCCAGCAGCCAAGATTTGGGGACCGGGACAATCGACACTGAAGCTTTCTTT | CASSQDLGTGTIDTEAFF
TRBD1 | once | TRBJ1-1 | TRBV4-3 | TGCGCCAGCAGCCAATGGGACAGGGCAAGTATGGAAGCTTTCTTT | CASSQWDRASMEAFF
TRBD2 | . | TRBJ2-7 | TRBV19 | TGTGCCAGTAGTATAGATGGGCCCGGGACTAGCGGGAGTCACTCCTACGAGCAGTACTTC | CASSIDGPGTSGSHSYEQYF
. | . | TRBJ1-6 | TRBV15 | TGTGCCACCAGCGACCCCGGGGGTTATTCACCCCTCCACTTT | CATSDPGGYSPLHF
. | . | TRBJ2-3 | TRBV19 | TGTGCCAGTAGTAAAACTAGCTGGACAGATACGCAGTATTTT | CASSKTSWTDTQYF
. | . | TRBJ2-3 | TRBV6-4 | TGTGCCAGCAGTGATTCAGGGGCTAGCACAGATACGCAGTATTTT | CASSDSGASTDTQYF
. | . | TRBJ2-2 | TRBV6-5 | TGTGCCAGCACCCAGACCGGGGAGCTGTTTTTT | CASTQTGELFF
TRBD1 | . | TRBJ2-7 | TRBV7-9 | TGTGCCAGCAGCTCAGGGGGCATCTACGAGCAGTACTTC | CASSSGGIYEQYF
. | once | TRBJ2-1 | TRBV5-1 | TGCGCCAGCACGACAGGACTTGAGCAGTTCTTC | CASTTGLEQFF
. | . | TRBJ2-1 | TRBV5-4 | TGTGCCAGCAGCACCGGGAGTTTTGAGCAGTTCTTC | CASSTGSFEQFF